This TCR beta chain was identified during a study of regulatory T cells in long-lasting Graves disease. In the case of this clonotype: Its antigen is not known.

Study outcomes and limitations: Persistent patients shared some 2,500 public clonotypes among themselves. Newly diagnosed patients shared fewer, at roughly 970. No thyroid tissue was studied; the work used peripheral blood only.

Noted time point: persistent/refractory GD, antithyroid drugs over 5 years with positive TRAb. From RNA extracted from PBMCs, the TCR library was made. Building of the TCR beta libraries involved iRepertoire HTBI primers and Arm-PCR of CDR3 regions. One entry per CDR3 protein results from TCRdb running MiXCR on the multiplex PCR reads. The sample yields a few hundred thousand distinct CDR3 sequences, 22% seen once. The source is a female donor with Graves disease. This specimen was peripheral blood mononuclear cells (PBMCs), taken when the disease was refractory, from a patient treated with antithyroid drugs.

CDR3 DNA sequence: TGTGCCAGCAGCCAAAGGCAGGTTGCCTACGAGCAGTACTTC. Protein sequence: CASSQRQVAYEQYF. This rearrangement joins TRBV3-1 to TRBJ2-7; unclear D gene. The CDR3 totals 14 residues. Between the trimmed V and J ends, which lost 2 bases and 2 bases, there was a span of 10 bases. CDR1 is LGHDT, CDR2 YNNKEL, per germline (reference sequence).